Shown below are 16 T cell receptor beta chains from a single sample sequenced in a study of blood T cell repertoires in COVID-19. TCRdb's table, derived via immunoSEQ multiplex PCR, lists solely in-frame clones and lacks some. The data contain around 450,000 clones, around nine tenths of them singletons. Sequenced: PBMCs or T cells enriched from blood (not recorded which). The receptors were gathered from a woman aged 18 to 35 with acute COVID-19.

The chain recombines TRBV5-5 with TRBJ1-5; the match to TRBD1 covers 7 bases. Germline CDR1 is SGHKS and CDR2 is YYEKEE (reference sequence). The J segment lost 4 bases and the V segment lost 4 bases, leaving 8 bases of the junction unmatched. CDR3 length: 15 amino acids. The CDR3 loop reads CASSLGQTENQPQHF. CDR3 sequence (DNA): TGTGCCAGCAGCCTGGGACAGACCGAGAATCAGCCCCAGCATTTT.

This clone has just a few counts. Different DNA sequences within this sample yield the same CDR3. The chain uses TRBV10-3 and TRBJ1-2; 7 bases map to TRBD1. CDR3 length equals 15 residues. V was clipped by 4 bases and J by 1 base; unmatched bases: 6. CDR1 ENHRY and CDR2 SYGVKD come from the germline V gene. The CDR3 protein is CAISGGQDLNYGYTF. CDR3 sequence (DNA): TGTGCCATCAGTGGAGGACAGGACCTTAACTATGGCTACACCTTC.

This chain links TRBV23-1 with TRBJ2-7; tentative D call: TRBD2 (5 bases). Being an ORF, TRBV23-1 has a function that is uncertain. CDR3 length equals 17 residues. Trimming removed 7 bases at V and 2 bases at J, with 24 bases between. CDR3 in amino acids: CASNIPPLLANTYEQYF. For the CDR3, the DNA is TGCGCCAGCAACATACCCCCATTGCTAGCCAATACCTACGAGCAGTACTTC.

The genes are TRBV2 and TRBJ1-2; D not resolved. V lost 2 bases, J lost 3 bases, and 4 bases lay in between. CDR3 length: 12 residues. Germline values: CDR1 SNHLY, CDR2 FYNNEI. Here the CDR3 DNA reads TGTGCCAGCAGTGAACTTTACTATGGCTACACCTTC. Residues: CASSELYYGYTF.

The chain joins TRBV7-2 to TRBJ1-4; 8 nucleotides line up with TRBD1. The CDR3 is made up of 15 amino acids. J was trimmed by 8 bases and V by 4 bases; bases with no gene match: 9. Germline V gene lookup returns CDR1 SGHTA and CDR2 FQGNSA. The CDR3 DNA is TGTGCCAGCAGCTCGCCGGACAGGGCAATGGAAAAACTGTTTTTT. Translating it yields CASSSPDRAMEKLFF.

This clone came up once. The chain has TRBV7-9 and TRBJ1-1; a possible D gene is TRBD1 (5 bases). The germline V gene has CDR1 SEHNR and CDR2 FQNEAQ (reference sequence). V was cut by 1 base and J by 6 bases, with 15 bases left in between. The CDR3 consists of 15 residues. Written as DNA, the CDR3 is TGTGCCAGCAGCTTAGGGGAGGGGCGCGGGGCTGAAGCTTTCTTT. Its protein product is CASSLGEGRGAEAFF.

This clone was found once. V is TRBV3-1 (or the pseudogene TRBV3-2) and J is TRBJ1-2; 7 bases line up with TRBD1. The CDR3 has 15 amino acids. V trimming: 6 bases; J trimming: 7 bases; junction bases outside the gene matches: 14. Per the germline V gene, CDR1 is LGHDT and CDR2 is YNNKEL (reference sequence). DNA for the CDR3: TGTGCCAGCAGTCCGACCGACAGGGAAGTCTCTGGCTACACCTTC. It is translated as CASSPTDREVSGYTF.

The chain recombines TRBV7-9 with TRBJ1-1; 7 bases align to TRBD1. Germline CDR1 reads SEHNR; CDR2 reads FQNEAQ (reference sequence). The ends lost 3 bases at V and 10 bases at J; junction bases unmatched: 8. The length of the CDR3 is 13 residues. As DNA, the CDR3 is TGTGCCAGCAGCTTTATCACAGGGGATTTAGCTTTCTTT. This sequence encodes CASSFITGDLAFF.

The chain carries TRBV6-1 and TRBJ1-3, with D possibly matching TRBD1 (5 bases). Germline V gene lookup returns CDR1 MNHNS and CDR2 SASEGT. The CDR3 extends over 15 amino acids. Between the trimmed V and J ends, which lost 3 bases and 2 bases, there was a span of 11 bases. For the CDR3, the DNA is TGTGCCAGCAGTGAGGGCCAGGGTCCTGGAAACACCATATATTTT. Its translation is CASSEGQGPGNTIYF.

There are a few counts of this clone. The chain is built from TRBV29-1 and TRBJ2-5; weak D call: TRBD1 (5 bases). Trimming removed 3 bases at V and 4 bases at J, with 6 bases between. The CDR3 totals 11 residues. Per germline, CDR1 SQVTM and CDR2 ANQGSEA. CDR3 region: CSVDRAETQYF. The CDR3 DNA reads as TGCAGCGTTGACAGGGCAGAGACCCAGTACTTC.

This sequence joins TRBV5-4 and TRBJ1-1; TRBD1 matches at 9 bases. The germline gives CDR1 SGHNT, CDR2 YYREEE (reference sequence). CDR3 length equals 18 residues. Unmatched junction bases numbered 16, after V lost 3 bases and J lost 4 bases. CDR3 coding DNA: TGTGCCAGCAGCTCCAAGACAGGGGGTCCTAGGGGCGTCACTGAAGCTTTCTTT. Encoded protein: CASSSKTGGPRGVTEAFF.

The chain is built from TRBV7-9 and TRBJ1-3, with D possibly TRBD1 on 6 matching bases. The germline V gene encodes CDR1 SEHNR and CDR2 FQNEAQ (reference sequence). The CDR3 sequence is 13 residues long. Deletions cut 5 bases from V and 4 bases from J, with 9 bases between. The CDR3 is CASSPGVGNTIYF. In DNA form, the CDR3 reads TGTGCCAGCAGCCCAGGGGTCGGAAACACCATATATTTT. Combining the CDR3 with reference TRBV7-9 and TRBJ1-3 gives the whole variable domain DTGVSQNPRHKITKRGQNVTFRCDPISEHNRLYWYRQTLGQGPEFLTYFQNEAQLEKSRLLSDRFSAERPKGSFSTLEIQRTEQGDSAMYLCASSPGVGNTIYFGEGSWLTVV.

The chain carries TRBV5-6 and TRBJ2-7; D is uncertain. V was cut by 1 base and J by 5 bases, with 10 bases left in between. Germline loops: CDR1 SGHDT, CDR2 YYEEEE. The CDR3 sequence is 13 residues long. CDR3 loop: CASSLYELNEQYF. CDR3 nucleotide sequence: TGTGCCAGCAGCTTGTACGAGTTGAACGAGCAGTACTTC.

This chain links TRBV11-2 with TRBJ2-7, with 8 nucleotides matching TRBD2. Trimming at V came to 8 bases and at J to 4 bases, leaving 7 bases not matched to a gene. The CDR3 sequence is 13 residues long. Looked up from germline, CDR1 is SGHAT and CDR2 is FQNNGV. The CDR3 DNA follows: TGTGCCAGCCGAGCGGGAGCGGGGTACGAGCAGTACTTC. It translates to CASRAGAGYEQYF.

V and J are TRBV18 and TRBJ2-7; 11 bases agree with TRBD2. The CDR3 covers 16 residues. CDR1 is KGHSH, CDR2 LQKENI, per germline. The trim removed 3 bases at V and 7 bases at J, leaving 11 bases unmatched. CDR3 amino acids: CASSPTLAGGPREQYF. The CDR3 region has the DNA TGTGCCAGCTCACCGACTTTAGCGGGAGGGCCTAGGGAGCAGTACTTC.

The V call is TRBV30, the J call TRBJ1-4, with D maybe TRBD1 (6 bases). V shed 3 bases and J shed 0 bases, with 14 bases lying between them. CDR3 size: 16 residues. Germline CDR1 reads GTSNPN; CDR2 reads SVGIG (reference sequence). The CDR3 loop is CAWSRGHHATNEKLFF. In DNA form, the CDR3 reads TGTGCCTGGAGCCGGGGACATCATGCAACTAATGAAAAACTGTTTTTT.